Sequencing of this T cell receptor (beta chain) was carried out in a study of CXCR3-negative and CXCR3-positive naive CD8 T cells. Study-wide results and caveats: Memory cells differed in TRBV-TRBJ usage, but naive CXCR3-negative and CXCR3-positive cells had similar usage. TRB CDR3 hydrophobicity was greater in CXCR3-positive naive cells than in CXCR3-negative naive cells.

Researchers reported sorting every CD8+ T cell subset in triplicate, 250,000 to 350,000 cells per sort. In the case of this clonotype: The antigen remains unidentified.

The CDR3 runs 15 residues. Per the germline V gene, CDR1 is LNHNV and CDR2 is YYDKDF (reference sequence). UMI-labeled 5' RACE yielded the TRB cDNA libraries. TCRdb re-called the 5' RACE reads; every CDR3 protein appears as one record, without DNA. This repertoire includes approximately 90,000 distinct CDR3 sequences. The source of this sequence is a human donor in good health. Some clones in this sample may be carry-over from other donors' samples. The sequenced sample was naive CXCR3+ CD8+ T cells from blood. The subset: CD45RO-CCR7+CD27+CD95- naive CD8+ T cells expressing CXCR3 (TNR3+). V gene TRBV15 combines with J gene TRBJ2-1. The CDR3 reads CATSRETGNYNEQFF.